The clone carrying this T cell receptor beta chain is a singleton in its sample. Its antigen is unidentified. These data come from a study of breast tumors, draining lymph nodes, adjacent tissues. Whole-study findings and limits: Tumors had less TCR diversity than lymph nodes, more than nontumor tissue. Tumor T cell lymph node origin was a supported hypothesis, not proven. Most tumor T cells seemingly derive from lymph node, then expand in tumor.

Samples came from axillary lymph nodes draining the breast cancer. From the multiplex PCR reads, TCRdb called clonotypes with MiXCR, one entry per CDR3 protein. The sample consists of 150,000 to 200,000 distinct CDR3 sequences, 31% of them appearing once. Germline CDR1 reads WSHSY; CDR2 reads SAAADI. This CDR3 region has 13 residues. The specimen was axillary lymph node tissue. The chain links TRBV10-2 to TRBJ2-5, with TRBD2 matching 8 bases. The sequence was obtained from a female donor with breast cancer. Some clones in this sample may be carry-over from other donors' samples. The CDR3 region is CAGGGTNQETQYF. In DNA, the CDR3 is TGCGCTGGCGGGGGGACAAATCAAGAGACCCAGTACTTC.